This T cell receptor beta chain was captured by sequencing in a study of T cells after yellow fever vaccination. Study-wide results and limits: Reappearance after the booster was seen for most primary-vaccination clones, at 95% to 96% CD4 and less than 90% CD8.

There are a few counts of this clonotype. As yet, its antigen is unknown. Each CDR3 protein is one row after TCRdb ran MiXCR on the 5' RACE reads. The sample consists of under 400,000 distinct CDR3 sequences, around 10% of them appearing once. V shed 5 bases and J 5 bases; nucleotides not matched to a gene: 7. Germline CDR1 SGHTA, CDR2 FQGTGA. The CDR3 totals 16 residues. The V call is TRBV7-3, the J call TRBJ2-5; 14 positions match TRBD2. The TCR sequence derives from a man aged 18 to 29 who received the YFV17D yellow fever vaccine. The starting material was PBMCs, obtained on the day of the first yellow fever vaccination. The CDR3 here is CASSPGLAGEFETQYF. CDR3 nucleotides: TGTGCCAGCAGCCCGGGACTAGCGGGGGAATTTGAGACCCAGTACTTC.